These T cell receptor beta chains were read from a single sample in a study of T cells after yellow fever vaccination. One entry per CDR3 protein results from TCRdb running MiXCR on the 5' RACE reads. The sample has 170,000 or so distinct CDR3 sequences; about a tenth are singletons. The sequenced sample was CD8+ T cells sorted from PBMCs, obtained 45 days after the yellow fever booster vaccination. The receptor source for this set is a young man who received the YFV17D yellow fever vaccine. The CDR3 runs from the conserved cysteine through the conserved F or W. The order of the fields is V gene, D gene, clone size, J gene, CDR3 DNA, CDR3 protein. D genes are given only for firm matches. A clone size is listed for some rows: how often the clone was seen (once, few, many), or a class if it is expanded.

>TRBV29-1|TRBD2|-|TRBJ2-3
TGCAGCGCATGGGGACCTAGCGGGGGGAAGAGCACAGATACGCAGTATTTT
CSAWGPSGGKSTDTQYF
>TRBV20-1|-|many|TRBJ2-2
TGCAGTGCTAGTCACTACACCACCGGGGAGCTGTTTTTT
CSASHYTTGELFF
>TRBV7-3|-|once|TRBJ1-6
TGTGCCAGCAGCTTAACCGAAAGGGTTTCACCCCTCCACTTT
CASSLTERVSPLHF
>TRBV27|-|few|TRBJ2-2
TGTGCCAGCAGGGGCGCCGGGGAGCTGTTTTTT
CASRGAGELFF
>TRBV9|-|few|TRBJ1-1
TGTGCCAGCAGCGTAGGTTCGCCGGGTAGCACTGAAGCTTTCTTT
CASSVGSPGSTEAFF
>TRBV18|-|few|TRBJ1-2
TGTGCCAGCTCACCACCCTGGGGAGCGAACTATGGCTACACCTTC
CASSPPWGANYGYTF
>TRBV29-1|-|few|TRBJ2-1
TGCAGCGTTGAACCCCGCGGGGTGGAGGACAATGAGCAGTTCTTC
CSVEPRGVEDNEQFF
>TRBV6-2/TRBV6-3|TRBD2|few|TRBJ2-3
TGTGCCAGCAGCCCTATCTCCGGACTAGCGGGGGGGCCTTTCCCCACAGATACGCAGTATTTT
CASSPISGLAGGPFPTDTQYF
>TRBV3-2|-|few|TRBJ2-3
TGTGCCAGCAGCCAAGATGGCCCCCCAGGGGTGAGAGATACGCAGTATTTT
CASSQDGPPGVRDTQYF
>TRBV4-3|-|few|TRBJ1-5
TGCGCCAGCAGCCCTCACGTTCAGGGAGGATGGCGCAATCAGCCCCAGCATTTT
CASSPHVQGGWRNQPQHF
>TRBV7-2|-|many|TRBJ2-3
TGTGCCAGCAGCCCTTGGACTGCTAGCACAGATACGCAGTATTTT
CASSPWTASTDTQYF
>TRBV7-9|TRBD1|-|TRBJ2-7
TGTGCCAGCAGCCAGTACTCCGGGACAGCCAGTTACGAGCAGTACTTC
CASSQYSGTASYEQYF
>TRBV15|TRBD2|few|TRBJ2-1
TGTGCCACCAGCAGACGGCTATCGGGGGGGCCGGAGAATGAGCAGTTCTTC
CATSRRLSGGPENEQFF
>TRBV23-1|-|medium-sized|TRBJ2-1
TGCGCCAGCAGTCAATCGAAGGGTGAGCAGTTCTTC
CASSQSKGEQFF
>TRBV29-1|-|-|TRBJ1-4
TGCAGCGGGATTGACAGAACTAATGAAAAACTGTTTTTT
CSGIDRTNEKLFF
>TRBV28|-|-|TRBJ1-2
TGTGCCAGCAGTACCCTGACGGAAATTAACTATGGCTACACCTTC
CASSTLTEINYGYTF
>TRBV7-9|-|-|TRBJ2-6
TGTGCCAGCAGCTTTAAGTCAAGGGCAGCCCCACTCTTAGGGGCCAACGTCCTGACTTTC
CASSFKSRAAPLLGANVLTF
>TRBV5-1|-|-|TRBJ2-1
TGCGCCAGCAGCTTAAGGCCAGAAGGTGAGCAGTTCTTC
CASSLRPEGEQFF
>TRBV23-1|-|many|TRBJ2-5
TGCGCCAGCAGTCAATCGCGGGCCAGGGAAGAGACCCAGTACTTC
CASSQSRAREETQYF
>TRBV4-3|-|few|TRBJ1-4
TGCGCCAGCAGTGCGGGGCCGGATGAAAAACTGTTTTTT
CASSAGPDEKLFF
>TRBV3-1|-|-|TRBJ2-1
TGTGCCAGCAGCCAAGGGACGGGGGGCTACAACAATGAGCAGTTCTTC
CASSQGTGGYNNEQFF
>TRBV4-1|-|few|TRBJ2-5
TGCGCCAGCAGCCACGCCCCGGGCCGGGACCAAGAGACCCAGTACTTC
CASSHAPGRDQETQYF
>TRBV9|TRBD1|few|TRBJ1-6
TGTGCCAGCAGCGCGCGCGGGACAGGCGAAAATTCACCCCTCCACTTT
CASSARGTGENSPLHF
>TRBV10-2|TRBD2|many|TRBJ2-1
TGCGCCAGCAGTGCCCTAGCGGGGTTCAATGAGCAGTTCTTC
CASSALAGFNEQFF
>TRBV11-2|-|many|TRBJ1-1
TGTGCGCTGCTGAGGGACATGGGTACTGAAGCTTTCTTT
CALLRDMGTEAFF
>TRBV13|-|-|TRBJ2-3
TGTGCCAGCAGCTTCGAGAGTTCAGATACGCAGTATTTT
CASSFESSDTQYF